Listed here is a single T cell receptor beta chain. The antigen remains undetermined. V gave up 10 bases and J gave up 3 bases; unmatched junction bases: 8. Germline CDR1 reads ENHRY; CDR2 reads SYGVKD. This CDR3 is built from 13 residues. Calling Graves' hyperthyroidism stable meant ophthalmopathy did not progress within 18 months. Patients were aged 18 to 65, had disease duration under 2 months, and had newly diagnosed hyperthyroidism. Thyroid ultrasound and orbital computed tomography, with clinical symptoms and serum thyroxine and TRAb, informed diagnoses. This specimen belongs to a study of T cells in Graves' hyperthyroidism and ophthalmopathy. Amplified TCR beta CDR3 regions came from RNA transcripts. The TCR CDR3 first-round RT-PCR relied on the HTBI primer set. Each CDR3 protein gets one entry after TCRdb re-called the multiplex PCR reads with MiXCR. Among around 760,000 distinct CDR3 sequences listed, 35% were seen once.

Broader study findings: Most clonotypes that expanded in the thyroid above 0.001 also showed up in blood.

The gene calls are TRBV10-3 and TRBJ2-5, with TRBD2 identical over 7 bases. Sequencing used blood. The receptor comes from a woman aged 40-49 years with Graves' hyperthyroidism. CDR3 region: CATRGLSEETQYF. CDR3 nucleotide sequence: TGTGCCACCCGGGGACTATCCGAAGAGACCCAGTACTTC.